The rows below give T cell receptor beta chains drawn from one sample of a study of blood T cells in healthy people across ages. TCRdb re-called the 5' RACE reads through MiXCR, storing one row per CDR3 protein. Of 780,000 or so distinct CDR3 sequences in the sample, 53% were seen once. Sequencing input: blood. All receptors derive from a man older than 75 in good health. The CDR3 runs from the conserved cysteine through the conserved F or W. D genes are given only for firm matches. Where a row states a size, it is once, few, many or the class of an expanded clone; other rows omit it.

CDR3 DNA: TGCGCCAGCAGCTCGACAGGGTACACCGGGGAGCTGTTTTTT; CDR3 protein: CASSSTGYTGELFF; J gene: TRBJ2-2; D gene: TRBD1; clone size: -; V gene: TRBV5-1
CDR3 DNA: TGTGCCAGCAGCTTATCCCTTTTGGAAGGCTACACCTTC; CDR3 protein: CASSLSLLEGYTF; J gene: TRBJ1-2; D gene: -; clone size: -; V gene: TRBV7-8
CDR3 DNA: TGTGCCAGCAACCCAGACGGGGCGCGGCACAGATACGCGTATTTT; CDR3 protein: CASNPDGARHRYAYF; J gene: TRBJ2-3; D gene: -; clone size: many; V gene: TRBV7-8
CDR3 DNA: TGTGCCAGCACCCCACTAGGCGGAACCTACAATGAGCAGTTCTTC; CDR3 protein: CASTPLGGTYNEQFF; J gene: TRBJ2-1; D gene: -; clone size: -; V gene: TRBV28
CDR3 DNA: TGTGCCAGCAGTTTATCGTCCGGGAGAAGATATGGCTACACCTTC; CDR3 protein: CASSLSSGRRYGYTF; J gene: TRBJ1-2; D gene: -; clone size: -; V gene: TRBV27
CDR3 DNA: TGTGCCAGCAGCCCCGGCGACAGGGGCAAAAACATTCAGTACTTC; CDR3 protein: CASSPGDRGKNIQYF; J gene: TRBJ2-4; D gene: -; clone size: few; V gene: TRBV21-1
CDR3 DNA: TGTGCCAGCAGCCAAGAGCGGCAGATGAGCACCGGGGAGCTGTTTTTT; CDR3 protein: CASSQERQMSTGELFF; J gene: TRBJ2-2; D gene: -; clone size: -; V gene: TRBV3-1
CDR3 DNA: TGCGCCAGCAGCTCCTCCGGGACTAGCGGGACAGATACGCAGTATTTT; CDR3 protein: CASSSSGTSGTDTQYF; J gene: TRBJ2-3; D gene: TRBD2; clone size: -; V gene: TRBV5-1
CDR3 DNA: TGTGCCAGCCAGGGGAGGGGCCAGCAGTTCTTC; CDR3 protein: CASQGRGQQFF; J gene: TRBJ2-1; D gene: -; clone size: -; V gene: TRBV12-3/TRBV12-4
CDR3 DNA: TGTGCCAGCAGTACGACAGTCTATAGCAATCAGCCCCAGCATTTT; CDR3 protein: CASSTTVYSNQPQHF; J gene: TRBJ1-5; D gene: -; clone size: -; V gene: TRBV12-3/TRBV12-4
CDR3 DNA: TGTGCCAGCAGCTTTCGGGATCAGCCCCAGCATTTT; CDR3 protein: CASSFRDQPQHF; J gene: TRBJ1-5; D gene: -; clone size: few; V gene: TRBV13
CDR3 DNA: TGTGCCAGCAGCCAAGGCGGGTTGGTGGAGACCCAGTACTTC; CDR3 protein: CASSQGGLVETQYF; J gene: TRBJ2-5; D gene: -; clone size: few; V gene: TRBV4-2
CDR3 DNA: TGTGCCAGCAGCACCACTCGAGGGACCACAGATACGCAGTATTTT; CDR3 protein: CASSTTRGTTDTQYF; J gene: TRBJ2-3; D gene: -; clone size: few; V gene: TRBV9
CDR3 DNA: TGCGCCAGCAGCGGGAGACAGGGACCTGGGGTGAACACTGAAGCTTTCTTT; CDR3 protein: CASSGRQGPGVNTEAFF; J gene: TRBJ1-1; D gene: TRBD1; clone size: few; V gene: TRBV5-1
CDR3 DNA: TGCAGCGTTGAAGGACAGGGAAGCTCCTACAATGAGCAGTTCTTC; CDR3 protein: CSVEGQGSSYNEQFF; J gene: TRBJ2-1; D gene: TRBD1; clone size: few; V gene: TRBV29-1
CDR3 DNA: TGTCGGGCTGCGGGGCACAGGAACACTGAAGCTTTCTTT; CDR3 protein: CRAAGHRNTEAFF; J gene: TRBJ1-1; D gene: -; clone size: -; V gene: TRBV25-1
CDR3 DNA: TGCAGCGTACGAGGGGGCCCCGGGACTAACTATGGCTACACCTTC; CDR3 protein: CSVRGGPGTNYGYTF; J gene: TRBJ1-2; D gene: TRBD1; clone size: -; V gene: TRBV29-1
CDR3 DNA: TGCGCCAGCAGCCAAGATGCCGGGGGGCGCGTTTATGGCTACACCTTC; CDR3 protein: CASSQDAGGRVYGYTF; J gene: TRBJ1-2; D gene: -; clone size: few; V gene: TRBV4-1
CDR3 DNA: TGTGCCAGCTGTTACCCCGGAGAGGGCGACCAGCGGTACTTC; CDR3 protein: CASCYPGEGDQRYF; J gene: TRBJ2-7; D gene: -; clone size: -; V gene: TRBV6-6
CDR3 DNA: TGTGCCATCAGTGACCCTGAGGGGTTGTACTATGGCTACACCTTC; CDR3 protein: CAISDPEGLYYGYTF; J gene: TRBJ1-2; D gene: -; clone size: -; V gene: TRBV10-3
CDR3 DNA: TGCAGCGTTGAATTACGGGAGGACCAGTACTTC; CDR3 protein: CSVELREDQYF; J gene: TRBJ2-7; D gene: TRBD2; clone size: few; V gene: TRBV29-1
CDR3 DNA: TGTGCCACCAGTGATGTTGGGGGGCGTTATGGCTACACCTTC; CDR3 protein: CATSDVGGRYGYTF; J gene: TRBJ1-2; D gene: -; clone size: -; V gene: TRBV24-1
CDR3 DNA: TGTGCCAGCAGCTTAGGGGACAGGGAGCCTGAAAAACTGTTTTTT; CDR3 protein: CASSLGDREPEKLFF; J gene: TRBJ1-4; D gene: TRBD1; clone size: -; V gene: TRBV7-2
CDR3 DNA: TGCGCCAGCGGGTCCGGGACACTTAGCACAGATACGCAGTATTTT; CDR3 protein: CASGSGTLSTDTQYF; J gene: TRBJ2-3; D gene: -; clone size: -; V gene: TRBV5-1
CDR3 DNA: TGCAGTGCTAGAAAGGGGATGGATCAGCCCCAGCATTTT; CDR3 protein: CSARKGMDQPQHF; J gene: TRBJ1-5; D gene: -; clone size: -; V gene: TRBV20-1
CDR3 DNA: TGTGCCAGCAGCCCGGGGGGGTATGGCGGGTCCTCCTACAATGAGCAGTTCTTC; CDR3 protein: CASSPGGYGGSSYNEQFF; J gene: TRBJ2-1; D gene: TRBD2; clone size: -; V gene: TRBV3-1
CDR3 DNA: TGTGCCAGCCGCCTCGGGCGGTACACAGATACGCAGTATTTT; CDR3 protein: CASRLGRYTDTQYF; J gene: TRBJ2-3; D gene: -; clone size: -; V gene: TRBV7-2
CDR3 DNA: TGTGCCAGCAGTTCGCAGCGGGAGGCCACAGATACGCAGTATTTT; CDR3 protein: CASSSQREATDTQYF; J gene: TRBJ2-3; D gene: TRBD2; clone size: -; V gene: TRBV12-3/TRBV12-4
CDR3 DNA: TGTGCCAGCAGCTTAGCAGGGTTTAAGACCCAGTACTTC; CDR3 protein: CASSLAGFKTQYF; J gene: TRBJ2-5; D gene: -; clone size: -; V gene: TRBV7-6
CDR3 DNA: TGTGCCATCAGTGAGTACAGCTACGAGCAGTACTTC; CDR3 protein: CAISEYSYEQYF; J gene: TRBJ2-7; D gene: -; clone size: once; V gene: TRBV10-3
CDR3 DNA: TGTGCCAGCAGTTTGCTTTGGAGCGCCGGGGAGCTGTTTTTT; CDR3 protein: CASSLLWSAGELFF; J gene: TRBJ2-2; D gene: -; clone size: -; V gene: TRBV28
CDR3 DNA: TGTGCCAGCACCCAAGGGGACAGGGGGAGTTTTGAGACCCAGTACTTC; CDR3 protein: CASTQGDRGSFETQYF; J gene: TRBJ2-5; D gene: TRBD1; clone size: few; V gene: TRBV11-2
CDR3 DNA: TGCAGTGCTATCCCCGGGACGACTAATGAGCAGTTCTTC; CDR3 protein: CSAIPGTTNEQFF; J gene: TRBJ2-1; D gene: -; clone size: -; V gene: TRBV20-1
CDR3 DNA: TGTGCCAGCACCAGGAAGGGAGGGAATGAGCAGTTCTTC; CDR3 protein: CASTRKGGNEQFF; J gene: TRBJ2-1; D gene: TRBD2; clone size: -; V gene: TRBV2
CDR3 DNA: TGTGCCAGCAGTTCATTCGTCGGAGCGGGCTTCTACAATGAGCAGTTCTTC; CDR3 protein: CASSSFVGAGFYNEQFF; J gene: TRBJ2-1; D gene: -; clone size: -; V gene: TRBV12-3/TRBV12-4
CDR3 DNA: TGCAGCGTTGAACCCGACAACTCCTACGAGCAGTACTTC; CDR3 protein: CSVEPDNSYEQYF; J gene: TRBJ2-7; D gene: -; clone size: -; V gene: TRBV29-1
CDR3 DNA: TGCAGTGCTAGAGGGGGACTAGCAGATACGCAGTATTTT; CDR3 protein: CSARGGLADTQYF; J gene: TRBJ2-3; D gene: TRBD2; clone size: -; V gene: TRBV20-1
CDR3 DNA: TGTGCCAGCAGACCCTCACGACGCGCGTCTCGCACAGATACGCAGTATTTT; CDR3 protein: CASRPSRRASRTDTQYF; J gene: TRBJ2-3; D gene: -; clone size: -; V gene: TRBV12-3/TRBV12-4
CDR3 DNA: TGCAGTGCGAGCAGCGGGAGTAGGTCGGGAAACAATGAGCAGTTCTTC; CDR3 protein: CSASSGSRSGNNEQFF; J gene: TRBJ2-1; D gene: TRBD2; clone size: once; V gene: TRBV20-1
CDR3 DNA: TGTGCCAGCAGCTTGGTGAGCGGGAGACCAGATACGCAGTATTTT; CDR3 protein: CASSLVSGRPDTQYF; J gene: TRBJ2-3; D gene: TRBD2; clone size: few; V gene: TRBV5-6
CDR3 DNA: TGTGCCAGCAGTGCGTCCCTACTAGCGGGAGGGCCCGGTGAGCAGTTCTTC; CDR3 protein: CASSASLLAGGPGEQFF; J gene: TRBJ2-1; D gene: TRBD2; clone size: -; V gene: TRBV12-3/TRBV12-4
CDR3 DNA: TGTGCCAGCAGTTACGCGGGCAACTATGGCTACACCTTC; CDR3 protein: CASSYAGNYGYTF; J gene: TRBJ1-2; D gene: -; clone size: few; V gene: TRBV6-5
CDR3 DNA: TGTGCCACCAGCAGAGATCTGGGTGCGAACGCCGGGGAGCTGTTTTTT; CDR3 protein: CATSRDLGANAGELFF; J gene: TRBJ2-2; D gene: -; clone size: -; V gene: TRBV15
CDR3 DNA: TGCAGCGCCCTCATAGCGGGGCGCTCCTACAATGAGCAGTTCTTC; CDR3 protein: CSALIAGRSYNEQFF; J gene: TRBJ2-1; D gene: TRBD2; clone size: few; V gene: TRBV29-1
CDR3 DNA: TGTGCCAGCAGTGGGCAGGGGGCTGGAGAGACCCAGTACTTC; CDR3 protein: CASSGQGAGETQYF; J gene: TRBJ2-5; D gene: TRBD1; clone size: -; V gene: TRBV6-1
CDR3 DNA: TGTGCCAGCAGCCAAGGGGGACAGGAGACAGATACGCAGTATTTT; CDR3 protein: CASSQGGQETDTQYF; J gene: TRBJ2-3; D gene: TRBD1; clone size: -; V gene: TRBV3-1
CDR3 DNA: TGTGCCAGCAGTCCCGAGGGAGTGGGACCAAACCTCACTAACTATGGCTACACCTTC; CDR3 protein: CASSPEGVGPNLTNYGYTF; J gene: TRBJ1-2; D gene: -; clone size: -; V gene: TRBV27
CDR3 DNA: TGTGCCAGCAGGGGACTAGCCTCGGAGGGAGATACGCAGTATTTT; CDR3 protein: CASRGLASEGDTQYF; J gene: TRBJ2-3; D gene: TRBD2; clone size: -; V gene: TRBV3-1
CDR3 DNA: TGCAGTGCCAGGGGGACCGACCTCCTAGGGTACGAGCAGTACTTC; CDR3 protein: CSARGTDLLGYEQYF; J gene: TRBJ2-7; D gene: TRBD1; clone size: -; V gene: TRBV20-1
CDR3 DNA: TGTGCCAGCAGTGAAAGGGGGGATTACAATGAGCAGTTCTTC; CDR3 protein: CASSERGDYNEQFF; J gene: TRBJ2-1; D gene: -; clone size: -; V gene: TRBV2
CDR3 DNA: TGTGCCAGCAGCCTTTTGGAGGCGGAGCACAGAGACGCGTATTTT; CDR3 protein: CASSLLEAEHRDAYF; J gene: TRBJ2-3; D gene: -; clone size: -; V gene: TRBV7-9
CDR3 DNA: TGTGCTAGTCTTCCTAGCGGGTCCTACGAGCAGTACTTC; CDR3 protein: CASLPSGSYEQYF; J gene: TRBJ2-7; D gene: TRBD2; clone size: -; V gene: TRBV12-5
CDR3 DNA: TGTGCCAGCCGAGACGAGGACTACGAGCAGTACTTC; CDR3 protein: CASRDEDYEQYF; J gene: TRBJ2-7; D gene: -; clone size: -; V gene: TRBV6-2/TRBV6-3
CDR3 DNA: TGCAGCGTTCTTTGGAGGGACACGCTTTACAATGAGCAGTTCTTC; CDR3 protein: CSVLWRDTLYNEQFF; J gene: TRBJ2-1; D gene: -; clone size: few; V gene: TRBV29-1
CDR3 DNA: TGTGCCAGCAGTTACTGGGCTAGCAAAGAGACCCAGTACTTC; CDR3 protein: CASSYWASKETQYF; J gene: TRBJ2-5; D gene: -; clone size: -; V gene: TRBV6-5
CDR3 DNA: TGCGCCAGCAGCCAAGCCCGGGGTGAAAAACTGTTTTTT; CDR3 protein: CASSQARGEKLFF; J gene: TRBJ1-4; D gene: -; clone size: -; V gene: TRBV4-1
CDR3 DNA: TGCAGCGTTGAATTAGGAATGGGGGGCACCTACGAGCAGTACTTC; CDR3 protein: CSVELGMGGTYEQYF; J gene: TRBJ2-7; D gene: -; clone size: -; V gene: TRBV29-1